This T cell receptor (beta chain) was captured by sequencing in a study of identical twins. Germline V CDR1 and CDR2: KGHSH, LQKENI. V was clipped by 3 bases and J by 6 bases, with 5 bases between them. This CDR3 has 11 amino acids. This clonotype was picked up many times. Its antigen is as yet unknown. A universal primer site was incorporated via template switching, and the cDNA contained unique molecular identifiers. TCRdb reprocessed the 5' RACE reads with MiXCR, giving one entry per CDR3 protein. The sample lists fewer than 650,000 distinct CDR3 sequences; around 9.6% were seen once. Regarding the study as a whole: Invariant MAIT and iNKT cells could partly confound zero-insertion analyses.

These data were also filed under a second study, of yellow fever vaccine responses in identical twins.

The rearrangement joins TRBV18 to TRBJ2-5; no definite D call. The sample was PBMCs. The sequence was obtained from a woman in her late teens or twenties in good health. The CDR3 protein is CASSPSKTQYF. The CDR3 nucleotides read TGTGCCAGCTCACCTTCCAAGACCCAGTACTTC.